The clone carrying this T cell receptor (beta chain) was seen more than once but under ten times. What it recognizes is unknown. This specimen belongs to a study of CD8 T cells in ankylosing spondylitis. Study-wide points: Characteristic, it appeared, of ankylosing spondylitis blood was a TCR beta motif of roughly eight highly homologous variants. The clones that were linked to disease were reported to be significantly enriched in matched synovial fluid samples from ankylosing spondylitis patients. Some of the motif variants had earlier been found in reactive arthritis patients' fluid and blood.

Using quantitative 5'-RACE with molecular barcodes, the authors made TCR beta libraries. TCRdb independently ran MiXCR on the 5' RACE reads; one entry per CDR3 protein. The repertoire holds about 360,000 distinct CDR3 sequences, with 20% to 25% as singletons. The CDR3 contains 12 residues. Per the germline V gene, CDR1 is ENHRY and CDR2 is SYGVKD. V shed 0 bases and J shed 4 bases, with 4 bases lying between them. Specimen: blood, either unsorted or a sorted T cell fraction (not recorded which). The V and J genes are TRBV10-3 and TRBJ2-7; D unclear. The origin of this receptor is a male donor with ankylosing spondylitis or in good health (not recorded which). The CDR3 here is CAISESRYEQYF. The CDR3 DNA reads TGTGCCATCAGTGAGTCTCGGTACGAGCAGTACTTC.